This T cell receptor beta chain appears in the sequencing data of a study of blood T cells in healthy people across ages. Study results and caveats: With donor CMV status unknown, expanded clonotype changes were possibly confounded.

A remark on this clonotype: What it binds is unknown.

A sample-barcoded 5' primer and a J-beta primer mix were used in a second PCR of about 7 to 12 cycles. TCRdb itself ran the 5' RACE reads through MiXCR, one entry per CDR3 protein. The top ten hold 40% to 50% of the sample, which has 780,000 or so distinct CDR3 sequences, 53% seen once. This clonotype originated in a man older than 75 in good health. Sequencing was carried out using blood.

Here the CDR3 DNA reads TGTGCCAGCAGCCAATTGAGGGGGTTCGAGCAGTACTTC. The encoded protein is CASSQLRGFEQYF. The chain uses TRBV16 and TRBJ2-7; D is perhaps TRBD1 (6 bases). The V gene's germline CDR1 is KGHSY and CDR2 FQNENV. CDR3 length equals 13 residues. V gave up 1 base and J gave up 6 bases, with 10 bases separating them.